A single sample is the source of the 22 T cell receptor beta chains below, sequenced in a study of blood T cell repertoires in COVID-19. Measured with immunoSEQ multiplex PCR; TCRdb has only the in-frame clones, and not every one. The sample has about 160,000 clones, 85% to 90% seen once. What was sequenced was peripheral blood. These TCRs come from a young man with COVID-19, enrolled during active disease.

V and J are TRBV30 and TRBJ1-6; no definite D call. CDR3 length: 15 residues. Looked up from germline, CDR1 is GTSNPN and CDR2 is SVGIG (reference sequence). V lost 1 base, J lost 2 bases, and 9 bases lay in between. In DNA, the CDR3 is TGTGCCTGGAGTGGAAGAGGTGCCTATAATTCACCCCTCCACTTT. Translated, it gives CAWSGRGAYNSPLHF.

The rearrangement joins TRBV19 to TRBJ2-7, with 10 positions matching TRBD2. The length of the CDR3 is 13 residues. Germline-derived CDR1 and CDR2 are LNHDA and SQIVND (reference sequence). J was trimmed by 5 bases and V by 3 bases; bases with no gene match: 1. Here the CDR3 reads CASSILAGDEQYF. As DNA, the CDR3 is TGTGCCAGTAGTATCCTAGCGGGAGACGAGCAGTACTTC.

The chain carries TRBV11-2 and TRBJ1-4; D is perhaps TRBD1 (6 bases). Germline V CDR1 and CDR2: SGHAT, FQNNGV. The CDR3 is 14 residues long. V lost 2 bases, J lost 8 bases, and 12 bases lay in between. CDR3 residues: CASSLRRGSEKLFF. The CDR3 DNA is TGTGCCAGCAGCTTACGCAGGGGAAGCGAAAAACTGTTTTTT. Full variable domain (missing parts from reference TRBV11-2 and TRBJ1-4): EAGVAQSPRYKIIEKRQSVAFWCNPISGHATLYWYQQILGQGPKLLIQFQNNGVVDDSQLPKDRFSAERLKGVDSTLKIQPAKLEDSAVYLCASSLRRGSEKLFFGSGTQLSVL.

V is TRBV19 and J is TRBJ2-7; 10 bases align to TRBD2. The V and J ends lost 3 bases and 3 bases, in that order; junction bases with no gene match: 2. Germline assignment: CDR1 LNHDA and CDR2 SQIVND (reference sequence). The CDR3 has 14 residues. The chain's CDR3 is CASSISSGSYEQYF. The CDR3 DNA sequence: TGTGCCAGTAGTATTTCTAGCGGGAGCTACGAGCAGTACTTC.

V is TRBV7-2 and J is TRBJ1-3; no firm D call. CDR1 is SGHTA, CDR2 FQGNSA, per germline. CDR3 length equals 14 residues. V was pared by 3 bases and J by 0 bases, with 6 bases between. The CDR3 loop is CASSFESSGNTIYF. The CDR3 DNA follows: TGTGCCAGCAGCTTCGAGAGCTCTGGAAACACCATATATTTT.

The V call is TRBV28, the J call TRBJ1-5; D ambiguous. CDR1 is MDHEN and CDR2 is SYDVKM in the germline V gene. V lost 5 bases and J lost 11, with 13 bases in between. The CDR3 contains 12 residues. CDR3 loop: CASSLLLMAQHF. For the CDR3, the DNA is TGTGCCAGCAGTCTCCTATTAATGGCCCAGCATTTT.

The rearrangement joins TRBV27 to TRBJ2-7, with 9 bases identical to TRBD1. Germline V lookup: CDR1 MNHEY, CDR2 SMNVEV (reference sequence). The CDR3 has 15 amino acids. After removal of 0 bases from V and 6 bases from J, the junction contained 6 bases not matched to a gene. CDR3 loop: CASSLSKGQGSEQYF. CDR3 coding DNA: TGTGCCAGCAGTTTATCGAAGGGACAGGGCAGCGAGCAGTACTTC.

The gene calls are TRBV10-3 and TRBJ2-1; TRBD1 agrees at 9 bases. Trimming at V came to 0 bases and at J to 6 bases, leaving 15 bases not matched to a gene. Germline-derived CDR1 and CDR2 are ENHRY and SYGVKD. The CDR3 runs 19 residues. The CDR3 region is CAISESGTGLGALGNEQFF. The CDR3 bases are TGTGCCATCAGTGAGTCGGGGACAGGGCTGGGGGCTTTAGGCAATGAGCAGTTCTTC.

The V call is TRBV9, the J call TRBJ1-6, with 7 bases identical to TRBD1. The germline V gene has CDR1 SGDLS and CDR2 YYNGEE. Germline trimming cut 4 bases from V and 6 bases from J; bases unmatched to any gene: 10. The length of the CDR3 is 16 residues. CDR3 bases: TGTGCCAGCAGCATAGCCTCAGGGGGAAGTAATTCACCCCTCCACTTT. Translated, it gives CASSIASGGSNSPLHF.

The chain joins TRBV7-9 to TRBJ1-1, with D unclear. This CDR3 spans 12 amino acids. The germline V and J ends were trimmed by 4 bases and 4 bases, with 7 bases remaining between them. From germline, CDR1 is SEHNR and CDR2 FQNEAQ (reference sequence). CDR3 in DNA: TGTGCCAGCAGCTCACAAACCACTGAAGCTTTCTTT. It specifies CASSSQTTEAFF.

The chain couples TRBV18 to TRBJ2-1; 16 bases align to TRBD2. The V gene's germline CDR1 is KGHSH and CDR2 LQKENI. With 3 bases clipped from V and 5 bases from J, the junction kept 10 bases outside the gene matches. The CDR3 is 19 amino acids. For the CDR3, the DNA is TGTGCCAGCTCACCTACCGGGACTAGCGGGAGGGGGAGAAACAATGAGCAGTTCTTC. It yields the protein CASSPTGTSGRGRNNEQFF.

The chain uses TRBV11-2 and TRBJ1-2; D not resolved. V lost 5 bases, J lost 4 bases, and 14 bases lay in between. CDR3 length: 14 amino acids. Germline assignment: CDR1 SGHAT and CDR2 FQNNGV. CDR3 residues: CASSEAWNPYGYTF. The DNA for the CDR3 is TGTGCCAGCAGCGAGGCGTGGAACCCCTATGGCTACACCTTC.

V is TRBV11-2 and J is TRBJ2-7; 10 bases agree with TRBD1. The CDR3 length is 16 residues. Per the germline V gene, CDR1 is SGHAT and CDR2 is FQNNGV. V lost 5 bases to trimming and J lost 3 bases; unmatched junction nucleotides: 10. This CDR3 is CASSPIRRDRGYEQYF. The CDR3 DNA is TGTGCCAGCAGCCCTATAAGACGGGACAGGGGCTACGAGCAGTACTTC.

V gene TRBV15 combines with J gene TRBJ2-1; TRBD2 agrees at 8 bases. The germline gives CDR1 LNHNV, CDR2 YYDKDF (reference sequence). This CDR3 contains 15 residues. The V gene end was trimmed by 4 bases and the J gene end by 1 base; junction bases not matched to a gene: 3. CDR3 coding DNA: TGTGCCACCAGCACAGCGGGAGCGTCCTACAATGAGCAGTTCTTC. As protein: CATSTAGASYNEQFF.

The gene calls are TRBV7-2 and TRBJ2-7; unclear D gene. Germline-derived CDR1 and CDR2 are SGHTA and FQGNSA. The CDR3 runs to 12 residues. V was shortened by 0 bases and J by 5 bases, with 5 bases between the two germline ends. The CDR3 protein is CASSLAEDEQYF. The CDR3, as DNA: TGTGCCAGCAGCTTAGCCGAGGACGAGCAGTACTTC.

This clone showed up just a few times. The chain recombines TRBV10-3 with TRBJ2-7, with 8 positions matching TRBD1. V lost 6 bases and J lost 4; bases outside the gene matches: 5. Germline CDR1 ENHRY, CDR2 SYGVKD. The CDR3 runs 13 residues. CDR3 residues: CAISGGQGYEQYF. CDR3 sequence (DNA): TGTGCCATCAGCGGCGGACAGGGTTACGAGCAGTACTTC.

This clone was recorded only once. The gene calls are TRBV29-1 and TRBJ2-1, with TRBD2 identical over 10 bases. J gave up 4 bases and V 3 bases, and 0 bases lay outside the gene matches. This CDR3 has 13 amino acids. Germline lookup yields CDR1 SQVTM and CDR2 ANQGSEA. The CDR3 here is CSVETSGYNEQFF. The CDR3 DNA sequence: TGCAGCGTTGAGACTAGCGGGTACAATGAGCAGTTCTTC.

V usage is TRBV30 and J usage is TRBJ2-6; 7 nucleotides match TRBD1. This CDR3 spans 15 amino acids. The junction had 2 bases not matched to a gene; V was cut back by 3 bases and J by 0 bases. Per the germline V gene, CDR1 is GTSNPN and CDR2 is SVGIG (reference sequence). CDR3 nucleotides: TGTGCCTGGAGCGGGGACAGCTCTGGGGCCAACGTCCTGACTTTC. The encoded protein is CAWSGDSSGANVLTF.

This clone was seen a handful of times. The gene calls are TRBV6-5 and TRBJ2-2; 9 bases are shared with TRBD1. CDR3 length equals 15 residues. From germline, CDR1 is MNHEY and CDR2 SVGAGI. The trim removed 6 bases at V and 5 bases at J, leaving 7 bases unmatched. The CDR3 bases are TGTGCCAGCAGCTACCGACAGGGGGGAACCGGGGAGCTGTTTTTT. This codes for CASSYRQGGTGELFF.

The chain recombines TRBV13 with TRBJ2-3; 7 positions agree with TRBD2. The CDR3 length is 15 residues. The ends lost 6 bases at V and 2 bases at J; junction bases unmatched: 8. CDR1 is PRHDT and CDR2 is FYEKMQ in the germline V gene (reference sequence). The CDR3 loop is CASRWLAEITDTQYF. In DNA form, the CDR3 reads TGTGCCAGCAGGTGGCTAGCGGAAATCACAGATACGCAGTATTTT.

V and J are TRBV4-2 and TRBJ2-2, with D tentatively TRBD1 (6 bases). Germline CDR1 LGHNA, CDR2 YNFKEQ. V lost 4 bases, J lost 5 bases, and 14 bases lay in between. This CDR3 contains 15 residues. The CDR3 DNA reads as TGTGCCAGCAGCCCGGGGACACAGCGGACCGGGGAGCTGTTTTTT. Amino acid sequence: CASSPGTQRTGELFF.

The genes are TRBV7-8 and TRBJ2-1, with 12 nucleotides matching TRBD2. The CDR3 spans 19 residues. V lost 2 bases and J lost 4; bases outside the gene matches: 12. The V gene's germline CDR1 is SGHVS and CDR2 FQNEAQ. The CDR3 DNA follows: TGTGCCAGCAGCTTATTAGGACTAGCGGGAAGCTCGTTTTACAATGAGCAGTTCTTC. Its protein is CASSLLGLAGSSFYNEQFF.